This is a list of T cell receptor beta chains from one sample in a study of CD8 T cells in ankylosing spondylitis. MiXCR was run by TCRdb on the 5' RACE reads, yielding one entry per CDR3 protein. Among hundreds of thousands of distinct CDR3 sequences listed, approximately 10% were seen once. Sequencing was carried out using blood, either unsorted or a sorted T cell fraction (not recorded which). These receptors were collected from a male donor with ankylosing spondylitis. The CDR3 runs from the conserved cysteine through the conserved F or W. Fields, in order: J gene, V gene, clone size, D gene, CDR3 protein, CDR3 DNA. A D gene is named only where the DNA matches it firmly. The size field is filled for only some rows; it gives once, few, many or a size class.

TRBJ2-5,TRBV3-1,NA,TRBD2,CASSSLAEPQETQYF,TGTGCCAGCAGTTCCCTAGCGGAGCCTCAAGAGACCCAGTACTTC
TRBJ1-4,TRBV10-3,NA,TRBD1,CAISDSGQGMRKLFF,TGTGCCATCAGTGATTCTGGACAGGGAATGAGAAAACTGTTTTTT
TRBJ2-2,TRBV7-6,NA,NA,CASSLNQGGVTGELFF,TGTGCCAGCAGCTTAAATCAGGGCGGGGTCACCGGGGAGCTGTTTTTT
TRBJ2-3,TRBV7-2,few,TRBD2,CASHLRGVGDTQYF,TGTGCCAGCCATTTACGGGGGGTAGGAGATACGCAGTATTTT
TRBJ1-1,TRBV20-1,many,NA,CSAPDNYAEAFF,TGCAGTGCTCCGGACAACTACGCTGAAGCTTTCTTT
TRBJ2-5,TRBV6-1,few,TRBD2,CASTVSGGQETQYF,TGTGCCAGCACCGTTAGCGGGGGCCAAGAGACCCAGTACTTC
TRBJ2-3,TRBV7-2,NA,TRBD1,CASSGQVLSTDTQYF,TGTGCCAGCAGCGGACAGGTACTCTCCACAGATACGCAGTATTTT
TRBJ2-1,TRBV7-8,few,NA,CASTLREGPNEQFF,TGTGCCAGCACCCTCCGAGAGGGCCCAAATGAGCAGTTCTTC
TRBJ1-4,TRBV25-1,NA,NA,CASSGFEKLFF,TGTGCCAGCAGTGGGTTTGAAAAACTGTTTTTT
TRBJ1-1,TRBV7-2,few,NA,CASSYGPGSWAFF,TGTGCCAGCAGCTACGGGCCGGGGAGTTGGGCTTTCTTT
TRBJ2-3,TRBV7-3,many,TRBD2,CASSIEAGAGTDTQYF,TGTGCCAGCAGCATCGAAGCGGGGGCCGGCACAGATACGCAGTATTTT
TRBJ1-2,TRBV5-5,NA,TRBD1,CASSPVPGTVYGYTF,TGTGCCAGCAGCCCGGTACCTGGGACAGTCTATGGCTACACCTTC
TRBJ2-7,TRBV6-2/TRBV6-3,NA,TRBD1,CASRPGQAREQYF,TGTGCCAGCAGACCCGGACAGGCTCGCGAGCAGTACTTC
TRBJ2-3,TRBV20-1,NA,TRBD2,CSAQSGASTDTQYF,TGCAGTGCCCAAAGCGGGGCTAGCACAGATACGCAGTATTTT
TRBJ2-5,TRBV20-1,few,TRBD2,CSARRTSGGSQETQYF,TGCAGTGCTAGACGGACTAGCGGGGGCTCTCAAGAGACCCAGTACTTC
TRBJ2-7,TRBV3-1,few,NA,CASSHGGKRYEQYF,TGTGCCAGCAGCCACGGGGGAAAGAGGTACGAGCAGTACTTC
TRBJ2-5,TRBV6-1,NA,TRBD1,CATRQGIYQETQYF,TGTGCCACCCGACAGGGGATTTACCAAGAGACCCAGTACTTC
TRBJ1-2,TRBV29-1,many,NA,CSVEDQPGEERYTF,TGCAGCGTTGAAGATCAGCCGGGGGAAGAACGCTACACCTTC
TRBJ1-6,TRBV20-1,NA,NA,CSASNPRGLSPLHF,TGCAGTGCTAGCAATCCCCGAGGGCTTTCACCCCTCCACTTT
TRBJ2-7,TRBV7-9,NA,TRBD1,CASSSGQEVTYEQYF,TGTGCCAGCAGCTCGGGACAGGAAGTAACCTACGAGCAGTACTTC
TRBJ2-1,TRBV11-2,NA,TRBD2,CASSPDPGLARNEQFF,TGTGCCAGCAGCCCGGACCCGGGACTAGCGAGAAATGAGCAGTTCTTC
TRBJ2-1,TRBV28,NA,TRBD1,CASSPSGTGKYNEQFF,TGTGCCAGCAGCCCTTCCGGGACAGGGAAGTACAATGAGCAGTTCTTC
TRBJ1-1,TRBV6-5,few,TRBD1,CASSYFEGASTEAFF,TGTGCCAGCAGTTACTTTGAGGGGGCAAGCACTGAAGCTTTCTTT
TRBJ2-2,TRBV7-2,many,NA,CASTFTANSGGELFF,TGTGCCAGCACCTTTACCGCTAATTCAGGCGGGGAGCTGTTTTTT
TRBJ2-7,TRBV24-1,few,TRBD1,CATSDPGTDEQYF,TGTGCCACCAGTGACCCCGGGACAGACGAGCAGTACTTC
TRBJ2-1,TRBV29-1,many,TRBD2,CSARTSGIGNEQFF,TGCAGCGCCCGAACTAGCGGGATAGGAAATGAGCAGTTCTTC
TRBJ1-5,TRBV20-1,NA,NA,CSAVAGKQPQHF,TGCAGTGCTGTTGCAGGGAAGCAGCCCCAGCATTTT
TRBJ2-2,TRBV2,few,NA,CASRSRVSAGELFF,TGTGCCAGCAGGAGCAGGGTTAGCGCCGGGGAGCTGTTTTTT
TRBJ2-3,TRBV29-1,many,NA,CSARRVGTDTQYF,TGCAGCGCTCGGAGGGTTGGCACAGATACGCAGTATTTT
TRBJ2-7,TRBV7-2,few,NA,CASSLTAGESYEQYF,TGTGCCAGCAGCTTAACTGCCGGGGAGTCCTACGAGCAGTACTTC
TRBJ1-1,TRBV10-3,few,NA,CAISGGGPWTEAFF,TGTGCCATCAGTGGAGGGGGTCCTTGGACTGAAGCTTTCTTT
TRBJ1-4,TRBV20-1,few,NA,CSLRTANEKLFF,TGCAGTCTCAGGACAGCTAATGAAAAACTGTTTTTT
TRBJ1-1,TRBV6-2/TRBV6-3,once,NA,CASSHSTRRVEAFF,TGTGCCAGCAGTCACTCGACACGGCGGGTTGAAGCTTTCTTT
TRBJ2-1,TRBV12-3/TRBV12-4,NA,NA,CASTSPSGPLGEQFF,TGTGCCAGCACCTCTCCTTCTGGGCCCTTAGGTGAGCAGTTCTTC
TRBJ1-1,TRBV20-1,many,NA,CSARLYRNTEAFF,TGCAGTGCTAGACTCTACAGGAACACTGAAGCTTTCTTT
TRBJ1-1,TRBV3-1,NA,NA,CASSQGPHGDTEAFF,TGTGCCAGCAGCCAAGGGCCTCATGGGGACACTGAAGCTTTCTTT
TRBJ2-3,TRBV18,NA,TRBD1,CASSPGTAYTDTQYF,TGTGCCAGCTCACCAGGGACAGCGTACACAGATACGCAGTATTTT